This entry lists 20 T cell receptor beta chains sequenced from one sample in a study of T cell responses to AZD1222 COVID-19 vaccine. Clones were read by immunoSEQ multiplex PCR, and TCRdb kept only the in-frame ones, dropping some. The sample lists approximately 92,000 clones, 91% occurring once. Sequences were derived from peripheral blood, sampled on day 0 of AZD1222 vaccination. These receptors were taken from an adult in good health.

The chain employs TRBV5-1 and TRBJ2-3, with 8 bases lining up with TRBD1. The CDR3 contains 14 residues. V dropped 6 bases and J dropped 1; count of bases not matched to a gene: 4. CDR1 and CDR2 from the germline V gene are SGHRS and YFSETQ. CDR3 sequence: CASTPGQGTDTQYF. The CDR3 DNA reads TGCGCCAGCACCCCGGGACAGGGCACAGATACGCAGTATTTT.

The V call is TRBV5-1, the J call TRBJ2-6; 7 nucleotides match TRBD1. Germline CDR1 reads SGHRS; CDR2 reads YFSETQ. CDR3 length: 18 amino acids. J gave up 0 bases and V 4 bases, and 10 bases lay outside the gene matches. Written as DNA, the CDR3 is TGCGCCAGCAGCCAGACCGGACAGGTGTACTCTGGGGCCAACGTCCTGACTTTC. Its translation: CASSQTGQVYSGANVLTF.

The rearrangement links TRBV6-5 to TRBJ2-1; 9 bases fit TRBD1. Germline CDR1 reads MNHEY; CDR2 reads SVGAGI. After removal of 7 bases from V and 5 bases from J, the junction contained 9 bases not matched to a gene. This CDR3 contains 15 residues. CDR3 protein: CASISRGTGNNEQFF. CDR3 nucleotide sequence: TGTGCCAGCATCTCCCGAGGGACAGGGAACAATGAGCAGTTCTTC.

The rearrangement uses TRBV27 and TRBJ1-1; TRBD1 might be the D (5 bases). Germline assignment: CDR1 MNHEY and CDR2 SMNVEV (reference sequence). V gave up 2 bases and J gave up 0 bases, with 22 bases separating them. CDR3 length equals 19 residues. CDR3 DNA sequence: TGTGCCAGCAGTTTAGGCAGGGTGGGGAAAAATTCATTGAACACTGAAGCTTTCTTT. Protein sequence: CASSLGRVGKNSLNTEAFF.

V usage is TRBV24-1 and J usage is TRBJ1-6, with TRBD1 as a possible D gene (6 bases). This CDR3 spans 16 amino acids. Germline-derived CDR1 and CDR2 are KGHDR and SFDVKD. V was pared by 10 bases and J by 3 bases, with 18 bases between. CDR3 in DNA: TGTGCCACGAGTCGAGGGGGGGCCCTCTATAATTCACCCCTCCACTTT. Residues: CATSRGGALYNSPLHF.

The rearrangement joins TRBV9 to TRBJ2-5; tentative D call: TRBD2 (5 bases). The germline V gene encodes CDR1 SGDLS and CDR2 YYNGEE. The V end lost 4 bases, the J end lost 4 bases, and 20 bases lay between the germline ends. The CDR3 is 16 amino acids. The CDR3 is CASSPEGGGPRETQYF. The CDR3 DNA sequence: TGTGCCAGCAGCCCTGAGGGTGGCGGGCCAAGAGAGACCCAGTACTTC.

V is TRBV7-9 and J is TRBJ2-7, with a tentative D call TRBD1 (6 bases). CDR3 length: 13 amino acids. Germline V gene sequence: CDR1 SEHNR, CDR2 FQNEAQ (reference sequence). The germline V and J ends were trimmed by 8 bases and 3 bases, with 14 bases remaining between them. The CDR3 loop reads CASSQRGNYEQYF. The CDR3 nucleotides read TGTGCCAGCTCCCAGAGGGGGAACTACGAGCAGTACTTC.

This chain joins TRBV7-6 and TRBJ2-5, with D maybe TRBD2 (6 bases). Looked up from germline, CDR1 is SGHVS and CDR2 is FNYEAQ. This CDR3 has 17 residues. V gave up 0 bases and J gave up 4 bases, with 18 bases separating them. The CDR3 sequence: CASSLARGDGSGETQYF. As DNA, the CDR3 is TGTGCCAGCAGCTTAGCGCGGGGAGACGGCTCGGGAGAGACCCAGTACTTC.

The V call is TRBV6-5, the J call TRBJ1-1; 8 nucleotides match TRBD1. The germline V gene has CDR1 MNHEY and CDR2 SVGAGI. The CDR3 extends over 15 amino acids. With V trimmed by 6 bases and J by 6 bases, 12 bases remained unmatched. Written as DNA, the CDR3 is TGTGCCAGCAGCTTAACAGGGGGGGCGCGACCTGAAGCTTTCTTT. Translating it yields CASSLTGGARPEAFF.

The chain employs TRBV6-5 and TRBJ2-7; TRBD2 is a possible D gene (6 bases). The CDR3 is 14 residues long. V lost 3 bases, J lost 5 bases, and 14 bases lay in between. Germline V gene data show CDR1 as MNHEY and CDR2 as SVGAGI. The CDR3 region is CASSYWGSSDEQYF. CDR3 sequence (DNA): TGTGCCAGCAGTTATTGGGGTTCTAGCGACGAGCAGTACTTC.

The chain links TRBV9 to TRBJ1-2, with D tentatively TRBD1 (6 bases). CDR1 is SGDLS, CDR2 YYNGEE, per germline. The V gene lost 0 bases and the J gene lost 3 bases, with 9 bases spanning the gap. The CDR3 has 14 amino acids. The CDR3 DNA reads TGTGCCAGCAGCGTAGTGTCAGGGGACTATGGCTACACCTTC. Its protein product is CASSVVSGDYGYTF.

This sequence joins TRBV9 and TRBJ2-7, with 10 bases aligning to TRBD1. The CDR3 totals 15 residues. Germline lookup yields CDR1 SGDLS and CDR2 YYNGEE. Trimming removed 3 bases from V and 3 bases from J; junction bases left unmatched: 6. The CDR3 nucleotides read TGTGCCAGCAGCGCCGGACAGGGGGGTCTCTACGAGCAGTACTTC. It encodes CASSAGQGGLYEQYF.

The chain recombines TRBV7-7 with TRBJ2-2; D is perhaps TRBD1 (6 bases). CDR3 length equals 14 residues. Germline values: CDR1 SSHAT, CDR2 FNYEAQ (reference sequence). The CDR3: CAWGQNANTGELFF. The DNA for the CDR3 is TGTGCTTGGGGGCAGAACGCGAACACCGGGGAGCTGTTTTTT.

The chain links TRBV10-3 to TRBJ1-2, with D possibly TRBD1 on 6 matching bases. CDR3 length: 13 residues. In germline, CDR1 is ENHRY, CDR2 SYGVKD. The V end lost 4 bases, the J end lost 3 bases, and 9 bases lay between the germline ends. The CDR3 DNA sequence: TGTGCCATCAGTGCGGAGGGGGACTATGGCTACACCTTC. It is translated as CAISAEGDYGYTF.

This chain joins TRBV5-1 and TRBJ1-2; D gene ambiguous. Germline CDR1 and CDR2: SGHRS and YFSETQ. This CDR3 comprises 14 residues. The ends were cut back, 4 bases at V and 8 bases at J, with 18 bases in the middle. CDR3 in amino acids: CASSHGTRDGGYTF. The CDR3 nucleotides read TGCGCCAGCAGCCACGGAACACGCGACGGAGGCTACACCTTC.

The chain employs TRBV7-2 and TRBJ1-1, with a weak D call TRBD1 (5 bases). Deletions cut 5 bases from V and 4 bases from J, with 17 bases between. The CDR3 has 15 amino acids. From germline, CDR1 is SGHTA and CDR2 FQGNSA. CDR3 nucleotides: TGTGCCAGCAGCCGGGGCTCCGCATGGGCCACTGAAGCTTTCTTT. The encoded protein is CASSRGSAWATEAFF. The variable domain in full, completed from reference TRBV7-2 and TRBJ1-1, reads GAGVSQSPSNKVTEKGKDVELRCDPISGHTALYWYRQSLGQGLEFLIYFQGNSAPDKSGLPSDRFSAERTGGSVSTLTIQRTQQEDSAVYLCASSRGSAWATEAFFGQGTRLTVV.

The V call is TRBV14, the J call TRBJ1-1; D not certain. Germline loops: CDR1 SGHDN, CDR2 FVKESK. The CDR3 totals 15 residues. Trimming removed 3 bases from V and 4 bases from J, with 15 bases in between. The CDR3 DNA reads TGTGCCAGCAGCCATTTGGGTAGAGGGCCCACTGAAGCTTTCTTT. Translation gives CASSHLGRGPTEAFF.

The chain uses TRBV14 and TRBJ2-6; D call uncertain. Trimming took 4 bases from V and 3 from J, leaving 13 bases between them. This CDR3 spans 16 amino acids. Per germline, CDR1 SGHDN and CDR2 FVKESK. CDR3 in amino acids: CASSPAWGLGANVLTF. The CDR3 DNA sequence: TGTGCCAGCAGCCCAGCATGGGGTCTTGGGGCCAACGTCCTGACTTTC.

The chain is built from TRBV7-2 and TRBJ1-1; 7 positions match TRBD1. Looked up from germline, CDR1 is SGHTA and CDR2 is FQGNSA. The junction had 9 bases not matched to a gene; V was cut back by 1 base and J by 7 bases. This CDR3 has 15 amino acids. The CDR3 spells CASSLEPGGSFEAFF. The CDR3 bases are TGTGCCAGCAGCTTAGAGCCAGGGGGAAGCTTTGAAGCTTTCTTT.

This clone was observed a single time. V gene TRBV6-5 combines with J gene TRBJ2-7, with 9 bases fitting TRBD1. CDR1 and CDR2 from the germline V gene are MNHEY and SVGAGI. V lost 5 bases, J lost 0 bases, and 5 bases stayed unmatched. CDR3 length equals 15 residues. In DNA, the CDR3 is TGTGCCAGCAGTCTAGAGACAGGGGGCTCCTACGAGCAGTACTTC. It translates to CASSLETGGSYEQYF.